A selection of T cell receptor beta chains follows, all from one sample in a study of cytomegalovirus exposure and HLA in healthy donors. Clones were sequenced by immunoSEQ multiplex PCR, and TCRdb holds only the in-frame ones, with some missing. The data show roughly 150,000 clones, with around 80% seen just once and approximately 15% held by the top ten. The specimen sequenced was PBMCs. The source is a woman between 40 and 50 years old in good health and CMV-seronegative. Both conserved end residues are part of each CDR3. A D gene is named only where the DNA matches it firmly. Expanded clones get a size class; other rows say once, few or many, or leave the size out.

.	TRBJ2-3	.	TRBV7-6	TGTGCCAGCAGCTCGACACCGGGCGGACAGCCGAGCACAGATACGCAGTATTTT	CASSSTPGGQPSTDTQYF
.	TRBJ2-1	few	TRBV2	TGTGCCAGCAGTGGAGACAGAAGCTCCTACAATGAGCAGTTCTTC	CASSGDRSSYNEQFF
.	TRBJ2-7	.	TRBV7-9	TGTGCCAGCAGCCCCGCCGCGGGTGCTCCCCACGAGCAGTACTTC	CASSPAAGAPHEQYF
.	TRBJ2-2	.	TRBV28	TGTGCCAGCAGTCGAGATGTCACCGGGGAGCTGTTTTTT	CASSRDVTGELFF
.	TRBJ2-7	.	TRBV19	TGTGCCAGTAGTACTGGTCGATCGGGGAACGAGCAGTACTTC	CASSTGRSGNEQYF
TRBD1	TRBJ1-1	.	TRBV7-2	TGTGCCAGCAGCTTCTTCAGGACAGGGATGAACACTGAAGCTTTCTTT	CASSFFRTGMNTEAFF
.	TRBJ2-5	few	TRBV25-1	TGTGCCAGCAGTGATGGGCGAGCGGGAGAGACCCAGTACTTC	CASSDGRAGETQYF
.	TRBJ2-7	.	TRBV20-1	TGCAGTGCCCTACAGACCTACGAGCAGTACTTC	CSALQTYEQYF
.	TRBJ2-1	.	TRBV6-1	TGTGCCAGCATCCCGGGTTATTCGACCTACAATGAGCAGTTCTTC	CASIPGYSTYNEQFF
.	TRBJ2-6	.	TRBV4-2	TGTGCCAGCAGCCAAAATCAGGGCTGGGGGGCCAACGTCCTGACTTTC	CASSQNQGWGANVLTF
.	TRBJ1-2	once	TRBV7-9	TGTGCCAGCAGCTTACAGGAAAGACCTAACTATGGCTACACCTTC	CASSLQERPNYGYTF
TRBD1	TRBJ2-7	.	TRBV10-3	TGTGCCATCAGTGAGGACAGGGGCGGATTCTACGAGCAGTACTTC	CAISEDRGGFYEQYF
TRBD1	TRBJ2-2	once	TRBV7-9	TGTGCCAGCAGATCGGGACAGGAGCACACCGGGGAGCTGTTTTTT	CASRSGQEHTGELFF
.	TRBJ2-2	.	TRBV7-9	TGTGCCAGCAGCCACATACGCCCTCCCATTGTCGGGGAGCTGTTTTTT	CASSHIRPPIVGELFF
TRBD2	TRBJ2-1	.	TRBV4-1	TGCGCCAGCAGCCAACAGGTGACTAGCGGCTACAATGAGCAGTTCTTC	CASSQQVTSGYNEQFF
TRBD1	TRBJ1-6	few	TRBV6-1	TGTGCCAGCAAAGGGACAGGGGTTCTGACCCTCCACTTT	CASKGTGVLTLHF
TRBD1	TRBJ1-2	.	TRBV19	TGTGCCAGTAGTGTAGACAGGGTCGATGGCTACACCTTC	CASSVDRVDGYTF
TRBD1	TRBJ2-3	.	TRBV11-3	TGTGCCAGCAGCCCGGGACAGCCCACAGATACGCAGTATTTT	CASSPGQPTDTQYF
.	TRBJ2-1	once	TRBV9	TGTGCCAGCACTCTGGGGGGACAGACCCCTAATGAGCAGTTCTTC	CASTLGGQTPNEQFF
TRBD1	TRBJ2-5	.	TRBV6-5	TGTGCCAGCAGTTACGTACAGGGGAGAAAGACCCAGTACTTC	CASSYVQGRKTQYF
.	TRBJ1-5	few	TRBV1	TGCACCAGCAGCCAGCGGGGCCGGTCGGGCAATCAGCCCCAGCATTTT	CTSSQRGRSGNQPQHF
TRBD1	TRBJ2-7	.	TRBV11-3	TGTGCCAGCAGCCTAACTGTCGGGACAGGGAATTACGAGCAGTACTTC	CASSLTVGTGNYEQYF
TRBD1	TRBJ1-2	once	TRBV5-1	TGCGCCAGCAGCGAGGAGGGGGCTCGACAGGGCTACACCTTC	CASSEEGARQGYTF
TRBD1	TRBJ1-4	.	TRBV28	TGTGCCAGCAGTTTTCCCCCCTGGTCCGGGACAGGGACCGCCCTGGTAAAACTGTTTTTT	CASSFPPWSGTGTALVKLFF
TRBD1	TRBJ1-1	once	TRBV18	TGTGCCAGCTCACCGAGGGACAGGGGGACTGAAGCTTTCTTT	CASSPRDRGTEAFF
.	TRBJ1-3	.	TRBV19	TGTGCCAGTAGTATAGACGGTTCTGGAAACACCATATATTTT	CASSIDGSGNTIYF
.	TRBJ1-1	.	TRBV6-5	TGTGCCAGCAGTTACTGGGGAGGGGAAGCTTTCTTT	CASSYWGGEAFF
.	TRBJ1-2	.	TRBV28	TGTGCCAGCAGCCTCATGGGACAAAACTATGGCTACACCTTC	CASSLMGQNYGYTF